The 21 T cell receptor beta chains below come from one sample, sequenced in a study of T cell repertoires in cytomegalovirus infection. No antigens are known for them. Using its own MiXCR run on the reads, TCRdb lists one record per CDR3 protein. The table lists about 900,000 distinct CDR3 sequences, roughly a third of them singletons, with about an eighth in the top ten. Sample: cultured CD8+ T cells from PBMCs, taken from culture after CMV antigen stimulation. These receptors were collected from a human donor in good health (CMV status not recorded). Some clones in this sample may be carry-over from other donors' samples.

This clonotype was seen a handful of times. Here the CDR3 reads CVFRHPTYEQYV. In DNA form, the CDR3 reads TGTGTCTTCCGGCACCCCACCTACGAGCAGTACGTC. V gene TRBV2 combines with J gene TRBJ2-7; D is ambiguous. Germline CDR1 is SNHLY and CDR2 is FYNNEI. The CDR3 extends over 12 amino acids.

Comments on this clonotype: Given a much more abundant clone one base away, this may be a read error. This chain uses TRBV7-8 with TRBJ2-6; possibly TRBD2 for D (7 bases). The CDR3 extends over 16 amino acids. Germline CDR1 SGHVS, CDR2 FQNEAQ. Here the CDR3 reads CASSLAGGAGTNVLTF. The CDR3 DNA follows: TGTGCCAGCAGCTTAGCGGGGGGGGCTGGGACCAACGTCCTGACTTTC.

The chain links TRBV29-1 to TRBJ2-4; 8 positions agree with TRBD1. CDR1 is SQVTM, CDR2 ANQGSEA, per germline. The CDR3 covers 14 residues. Unmatched junction bases numbered 11, after V lost 6 bases and J lost 7 bases. In DNA form, the CDR3 reads TGCAGCGTGGGGAGACAGGGGCAAGGCAACATTCAGTACTTC. It translates to CSVGRQGQGNIQYF.

The chain carries TRBV4-1 and TRBJ1-2, with D possibly being TRBD1 (6 bases). Looked up from germline, CDR1 is MGHRA and CDR2 is YSYEKL. This CDR3 spans 15 amino acids. The V end was cut by 0 bases, the J end by 8 bases, with 16 bases between. CDR3 DNA sequence: TGCGCCAGCAGCCAAGACAACTCGGGGGCAAGAGGCTACACCTTC. Encoded protein: CASSQDNSGARGYTF.

The rearrangement joins TRBV27 to TRBJ2-1, with D possibly being TRBD2 (7 bases). Germline values: CDR1 MNHEY, CDR2 SMNVEV (reference sequence). V lost 1 base, J lost 6 bases, and 13 bases lay in between. The CDR3 totals 15 residues. CDR3 sequence (DNA): TGTGCCAGCAGTTTATGGGGGGGCGGTTTCAATGAGCAGTTCTTC. Residues: CASSLWGGGFNEQFF.

The chain has TRBV4-3 and TRBJ2-1, with 8 nucleotides matching TRBD1. From germline, CDR1 is LGHNA and CDR2 YSLEER. The CDR3 is 18 residues long. Trimming took 0 bases from V and 2 from J; bases not matched to a gene: 9. The CDR3: CASSQEVTGTGTYNEQFF. In nucleotides, the CDR3 is TGCGCCAGCAGCCAAGAGGTCACCGGGACAGGAACCTACAATGAGCAGTTCTTC.

The gene calls are TRBV12-3 or TRBV12-4 and TRBJ2-3; perhaps TRBD2 as D (6 bases). Deletions cut 7 bases from V and 3 bases from J, with 14 bases between. This CDR3 has 14 amino acids. CDR3 region: CASNLLGGTDTQYF. The CDR3 DNA sequence: TGTGCCAGCAACCTCTTGGGGGGAACAGATACGCAGTATTTT.

The CDR3 sequence is CASSFVAISGGTTDTQYF. The CDR3, as DNA: TGTGCCAGCAGTTTTGTCGCAATTAGCGGGGGGACCACAGATACGCAGTATTTT. The chain combines TRBV28 with TRBJ2-3, with 10 bases matching TRBD2. Germline V lookup: CDR1 MDHEN, CDR2 SYDVKM. The junction had 11 bases not matched to a gene; V was cut back by 3 bases and J by 2 bases. This CDR3 has 18 amino acids.

The V gene is TRBV27, the J gene TRBJ1-4, with no clear D. The CDR3 runs 17 residues. Trimming left V 0 bases short and J 5 bases short, with 16 bases between. The germline V gene has CDR1 MNHEY and CDR2 SMNVEV (reference sequence). The CDR3 DNA sequence: TGTGCCAGCAGTTTATCTCGGGTGACCTACAGAAATGAAAAACTGTTTTTT. This codes for CASSLSRVTYRNEKLFF.

The CDR3: CASSLVGVGATNEKLFF. CDR3 in DNA: TGTGCCAGCAGCTTAGTCGGGGTAGGGGCAACTAATGAAAAACTGTTTTTT. The V call is TRBV7-2, the J call TRBJ1-4, with D perhaps TRBD1 (5 bases). There are 17 residues in the CDR3. The germline V gene has CDR1 SGHTA and CDR2 FQGNSA. Trimming removed 1 base from V and 0 bases from J, with 12 bases in between. Together with reference TRBV7-2 and TRBJ1-4, the CDR3 gives the full variable domain: GAGVSQSPSNKVTEKGKDVELRCDPISGHTALYWYRQSLGQGLEFLIYFQGNSAPDKSGLPSDRFSAERTGGSVSTLTIQRTQQEDSAVYLCASSLVGVGATNEKLFFGSGTQLSVL.

J is TRBJ2-7 and V is TRBV4-1, with 9 bases matching TRBD1. Germline assignment: CDR1 MGHRA and CDR2 YSYEKL. Trimming removed 3 bases from V and 1 base from J; junction bases left unmatched: 4. There are 15 residues in the CDR3. Here the CDR3 DNA reads TGCGCCAGCAGCCACTCCGGGACAGGGTCCTACGAGCAGTACTTC. It encodes CASSHSGTGSYEQYF.

This clonotype showed up just a few times. The chain employs TRBV7-2 and TRBJ1-5, with unresolved D. Trimming cost V 1 base and J 5 bases, with 9 bases left between them. Germline CDR1 and CDR2: SGHTA and FQGNSA. The CDR3 is made up of 14 amino acids. The CDR3 spells CASSLVPEYQPQHF. CDR3 nucleotides: TGTGCCAGCAGCTTAGTCCCGGAGTATCAGCCCCAGCATTTT.

This clonotype was picked up a small number of times. This chain uses TRBV6-2 or TRBV6-3 with TRBJ1-1; D not certain. The germline V gene encodes CDR1 MNHEY and CDR2 SVGEGT. The CDR3 spans 13 residues. Trimming removed 6 bases at V and 6 bases at J, with 14 bases between. The CDR3 sequence: CASSQDFPAEAFF. The CDR3 region has the DNA TGTGCCAGCAGCCAAGACTTTCCAGCTGAAGCTTTCTTT.

This clonotype was counted between two and nine times. The chain recombines TRBV7-6 with TRBJ2-3; D assignment may be TRBD1 or TRBD2 (5 bases each). CDR1 is SGHVS, CDR2 FNYEAQ, per germline. Trimming removed 9 bases at V and 4 bases at J, with 11 bases between. CDR3 length: 12 residues. The CDR3 region has the DNA TGTGCCAGTTCGGGACCGGCAGATACGCAGTATTTT. As protein: CASSGPADTQYF.

In its sample, this clonotype was seen a few times. The gene calls are TRBV6-1 and TRBJ2-2; perhaps TRBD2 as D (6 bases). CDR1 and CDR2 from the germline V gene are MNHNS and SASEGT. There are 17 residues in the CDR3. V lost 7 bases and J lost 6, with 24 bases in between. The DNA for the CDR3 is TGTGCCAGCACAGACCCCATCGCGTTCGGCGGGGCCGGGGAGCTGTTTTTT. Its translation: CASTDPIAFGGAGELFF.

This clonotype has at least ten counts. The rearrangement uses TRBV12-3 or TRBV12-4 and TRBJ2-7; TRBD1 aligns across 7 bases. This CDR3 is built from 14 residues. V trimming: 3 bases; J trimming: 2 bases; junction bases outside the gene matches: 4. The CDR3 DNA reads TGTGCCAGCAGTTTCTCGACAGGGCCCTACGAGCAGTACTTC. It specifies CASSFSTGPYEQYF.

The sample holds a few counts of this clonotype. The chain links TRBV6-5 to TRBJ1-4; D possibly corresponds to TRBD1 (6 bases). V was shortened by 6 bases and J by 7 bases, with 18 bases between the two germline ends. This CDR3 spans 15 amino acids. CDR1 is MNHEY, CDR2 SVGAGI, per germline. CDR3: CASSKRGGRVEKLFF. The CDR3 DNA reads as TGTGCCAGCAGCAAGAGGGGGGGCAGAGTTGAAAAACTGTTTTTT.

V gene TRBV29-1 combines with J gene TRBJ2-2, with no clear D. Germline assignment: CDR1 SQVTM and CDR2 ANQGSEA. Between the trimmed V and J ends, which lost 2 bases and 8 bases, there was a span of 6 bases. This CDR3 region has 11 residues. CDR3 amino acids: CSVESGGELFF. CDR3 in DNA: TGCAGCGTTGAAAGTGGAGGGGAGCTGTTTTTT.

This clonotype was seen a few times. The chain joins TRBV7-2 to TRBJ1-2; no reliable D call. Germline CDR1 SGHTA, CDR2 FQGNSA. V lost 5 bases to trimming and J lost 4 bases, with 14 bases between them. The CDR3 spans 14 residues. The CDR3 DNA reads TGTGCCAGCAGCCTTAACCGGGGATCCTATGGCTACACCTTC. Its translation is CASSLNRGSYGYTF.

This clonotype was observed a few times. The rearrangement links TRBV7-6 to TRBJ1-2; a possible D gene is TRBD1 (6 bases). Per the germline V gene, CDR1 is SGHVS and CDR2 is FNYEAQ. V shed 0 bases and J shed 3 bases, with 11 bases lying between them. This CDR3 is built from 15 residues. In DNA, the CDR3 is TGTGCCAGCAGCTTAGCACAGGGTCTCGACTATGGCTACACCTTC. It encodes CASSLAQGLDYGYTF.

The chain recombines TRBV9 with TRBJ2-2; 11 nucleotides line up with TRBD2. The CDR3 is made up of 15 amino acids. J gave up 8 bases and V 3 bases, and 6 bases lay outside the gene matches. Germline loops: CDR1 SGDLS, CDR2 YYNGEE. The CDR3 region is CASSASTSGVGELFF. CDR3 sequence (DNA): TGTGCCAGCAGCGCTTCGACTAGCGGGGTGGGGGAGCTGTTTTTT.